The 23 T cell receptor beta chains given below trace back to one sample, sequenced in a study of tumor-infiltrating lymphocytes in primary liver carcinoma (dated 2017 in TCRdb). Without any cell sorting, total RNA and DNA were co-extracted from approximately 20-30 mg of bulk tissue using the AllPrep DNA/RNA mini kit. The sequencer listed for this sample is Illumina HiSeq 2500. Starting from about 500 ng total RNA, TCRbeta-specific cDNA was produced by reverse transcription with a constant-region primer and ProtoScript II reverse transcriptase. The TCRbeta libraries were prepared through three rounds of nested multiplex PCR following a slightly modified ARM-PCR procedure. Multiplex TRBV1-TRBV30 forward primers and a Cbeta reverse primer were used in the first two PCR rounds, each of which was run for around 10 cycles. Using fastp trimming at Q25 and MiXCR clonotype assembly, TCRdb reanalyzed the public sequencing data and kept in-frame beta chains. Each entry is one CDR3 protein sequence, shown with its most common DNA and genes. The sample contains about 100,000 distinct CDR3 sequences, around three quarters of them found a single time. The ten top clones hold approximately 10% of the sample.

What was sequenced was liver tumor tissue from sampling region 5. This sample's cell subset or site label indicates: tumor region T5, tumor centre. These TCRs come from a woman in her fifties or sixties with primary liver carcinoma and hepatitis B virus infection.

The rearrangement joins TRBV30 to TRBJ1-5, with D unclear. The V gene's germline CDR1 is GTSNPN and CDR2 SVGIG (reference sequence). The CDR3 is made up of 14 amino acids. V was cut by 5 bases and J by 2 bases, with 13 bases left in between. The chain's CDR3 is CAWASVGRNQPQHF. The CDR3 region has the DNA TGTGCCTGGGCCAGTGTAGGGCGCAATCAGCCCCAGCATTTT. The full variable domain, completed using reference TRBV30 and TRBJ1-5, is SQTIHQWPATLVQPVGSPLSLECTVEGTSNPNLYWYRQAAGRGLQLLFYSVGIGQISSEVPQNLSASRPQDRQFILSSKKLLLSDSGFYLCAWASVGRNQPQHFGDGTRLSIL.

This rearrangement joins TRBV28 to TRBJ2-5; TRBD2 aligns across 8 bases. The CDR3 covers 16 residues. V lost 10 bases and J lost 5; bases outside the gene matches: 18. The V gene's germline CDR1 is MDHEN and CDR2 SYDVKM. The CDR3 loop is CATSIAGGRIGETQYF. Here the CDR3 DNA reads TGTGCCACCTCGATCGCGGGCGGGAGGATTGGGGAGACCCAGTACTTC.

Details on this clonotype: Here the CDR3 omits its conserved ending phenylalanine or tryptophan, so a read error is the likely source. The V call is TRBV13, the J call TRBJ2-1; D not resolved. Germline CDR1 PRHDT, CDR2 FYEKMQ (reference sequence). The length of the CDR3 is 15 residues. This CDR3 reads CASSLRVNSYNEQFL. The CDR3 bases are TGCGCCAGCAGCTTACGGGTGAACTCCTACAATGAGCAGTTCTTA.

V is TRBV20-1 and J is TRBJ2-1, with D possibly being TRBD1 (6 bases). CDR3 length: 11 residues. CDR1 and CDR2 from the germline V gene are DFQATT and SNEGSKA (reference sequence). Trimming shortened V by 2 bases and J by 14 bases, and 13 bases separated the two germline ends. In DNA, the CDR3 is TGCAGTGCTAGACCGGGACAAGGGGAGTTCTTC. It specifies CSARPGQGEFF.

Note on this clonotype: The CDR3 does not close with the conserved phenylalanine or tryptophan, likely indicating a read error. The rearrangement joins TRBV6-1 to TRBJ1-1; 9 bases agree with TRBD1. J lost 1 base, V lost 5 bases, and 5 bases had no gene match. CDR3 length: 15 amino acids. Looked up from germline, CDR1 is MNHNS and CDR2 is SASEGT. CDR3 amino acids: CASSMDRGQNTEAFP. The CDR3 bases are TGTGCCAGCAGTATGGACAGGGGCCAGAACACTGAAGCTTTCCCT.

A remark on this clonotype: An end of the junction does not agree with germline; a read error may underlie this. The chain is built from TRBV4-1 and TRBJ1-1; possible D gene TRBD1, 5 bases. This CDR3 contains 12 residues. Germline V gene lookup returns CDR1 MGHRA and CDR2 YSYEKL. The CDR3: CASSAGNSEAFF. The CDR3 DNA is TGCGCCAGTAGTGCAGGGAACAGTGAAGCTTTCTTT.

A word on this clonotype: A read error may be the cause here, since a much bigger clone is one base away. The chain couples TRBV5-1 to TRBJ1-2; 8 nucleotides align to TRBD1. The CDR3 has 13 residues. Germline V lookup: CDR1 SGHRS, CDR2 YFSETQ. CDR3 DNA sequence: TGCACCAGCAGCCCGGACAGGGTCTATGGCTACACCTTC. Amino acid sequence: CTSSPDRVYGYTF.

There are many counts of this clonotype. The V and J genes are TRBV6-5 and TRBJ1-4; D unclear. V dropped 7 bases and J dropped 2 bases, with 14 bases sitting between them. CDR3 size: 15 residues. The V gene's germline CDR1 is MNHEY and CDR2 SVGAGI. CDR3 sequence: CASTSVGRTNEKLFF. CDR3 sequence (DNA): TGTGCCAGCACATCGGTGGGAAGGACTAATGAAAAACTGTTTTTT.

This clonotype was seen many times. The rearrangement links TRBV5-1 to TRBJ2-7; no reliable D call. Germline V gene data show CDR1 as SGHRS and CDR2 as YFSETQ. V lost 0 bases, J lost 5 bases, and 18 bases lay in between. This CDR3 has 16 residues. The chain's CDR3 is CASSLEGRDPSDEQYF. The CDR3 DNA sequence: TGCGCCAGCAGCTTGGAGGGTAGGGATCCCAGCGACGAGCAGTACTTC.

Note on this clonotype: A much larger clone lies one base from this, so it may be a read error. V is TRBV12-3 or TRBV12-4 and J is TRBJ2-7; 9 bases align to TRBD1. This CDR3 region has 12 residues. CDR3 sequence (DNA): TGCGGCCCCGGACAGGGGTTCGGCGAGCAGTACTTC. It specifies CGPGQGFGEQYF.

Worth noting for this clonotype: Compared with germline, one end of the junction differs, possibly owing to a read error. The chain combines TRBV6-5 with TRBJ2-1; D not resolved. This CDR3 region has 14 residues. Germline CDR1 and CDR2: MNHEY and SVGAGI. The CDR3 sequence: CASNYSPITDEQFF. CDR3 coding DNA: TGTGCCAGCAATTACTCCCCTATCACTGATGAGCAGTTCTTC.

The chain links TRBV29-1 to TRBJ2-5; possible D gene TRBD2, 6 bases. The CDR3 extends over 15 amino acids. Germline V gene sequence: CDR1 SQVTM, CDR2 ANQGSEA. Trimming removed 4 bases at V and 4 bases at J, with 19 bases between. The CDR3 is CSVGSGGLCLETQYF. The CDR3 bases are TGCAGCGTTGGTTCTGGGGGACTGTGTCTAGAGACCCAGTACTTC.

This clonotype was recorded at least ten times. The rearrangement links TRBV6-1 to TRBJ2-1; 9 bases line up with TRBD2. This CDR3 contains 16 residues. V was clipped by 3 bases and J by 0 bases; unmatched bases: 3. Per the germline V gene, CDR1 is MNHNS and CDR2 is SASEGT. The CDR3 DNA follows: TGTGCCAGCAGTGACCCTAGCGGGACCTCCTACAATGAGCAGTTCTTC. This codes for CASSDPSGTSYNEQFF.

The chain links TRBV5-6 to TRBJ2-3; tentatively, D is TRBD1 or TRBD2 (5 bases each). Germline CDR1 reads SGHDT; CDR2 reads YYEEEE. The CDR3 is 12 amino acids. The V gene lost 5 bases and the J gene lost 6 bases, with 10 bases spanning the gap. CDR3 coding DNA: TGTGCCAGCAGGTCAGGGACGGATACGCAGTATTTT. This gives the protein CASRSGTDTQYF.

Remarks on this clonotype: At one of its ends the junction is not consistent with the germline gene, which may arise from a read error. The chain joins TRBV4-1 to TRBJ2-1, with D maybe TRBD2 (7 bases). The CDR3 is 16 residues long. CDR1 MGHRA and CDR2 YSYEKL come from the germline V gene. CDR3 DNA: TGCGCCAGCAGCCCCCATTCGGGGGGCTTCTACAAAGAGCAGTTCTTC. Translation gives CASSPHSGGFYKEQFF.

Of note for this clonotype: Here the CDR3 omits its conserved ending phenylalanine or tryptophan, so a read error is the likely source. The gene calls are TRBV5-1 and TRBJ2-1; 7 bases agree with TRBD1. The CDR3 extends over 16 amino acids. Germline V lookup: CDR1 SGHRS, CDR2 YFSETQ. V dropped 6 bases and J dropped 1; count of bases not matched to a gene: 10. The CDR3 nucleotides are TGCGCCAGCATCGGGACAGCCGCTAGGTCCTACAATGAGCAGTTCCTT. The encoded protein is CASIGTAARSYNEQFL.

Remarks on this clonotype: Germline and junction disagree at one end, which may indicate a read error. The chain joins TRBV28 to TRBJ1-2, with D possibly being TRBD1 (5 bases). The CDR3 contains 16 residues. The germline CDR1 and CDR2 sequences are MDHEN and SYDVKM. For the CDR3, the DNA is TGTGCCAGCAGTTCCCCGGGAGAGGGGAGTGGGTATGGCTACATCTTC. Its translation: CASSSPGEGSGYGYIF.

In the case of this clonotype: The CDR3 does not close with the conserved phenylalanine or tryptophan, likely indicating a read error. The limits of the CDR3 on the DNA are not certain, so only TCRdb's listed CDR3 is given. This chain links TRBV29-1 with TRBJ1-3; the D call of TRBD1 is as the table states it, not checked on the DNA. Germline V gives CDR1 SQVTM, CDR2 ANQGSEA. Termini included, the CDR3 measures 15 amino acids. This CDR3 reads CSVAGTGVSGNTICL.

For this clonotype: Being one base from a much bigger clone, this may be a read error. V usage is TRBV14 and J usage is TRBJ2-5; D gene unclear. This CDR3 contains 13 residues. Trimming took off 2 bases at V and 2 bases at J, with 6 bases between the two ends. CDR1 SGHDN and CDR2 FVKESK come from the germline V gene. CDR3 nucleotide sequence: TGTGCCAGCAGCCAAAACAGACAAGAGACCCAGTACTTC. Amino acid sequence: CASSQNRQETQYF.

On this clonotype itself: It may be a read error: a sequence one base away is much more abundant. In DNA, the CDR3 is TGTGTCAGCAGCCCGGACAGGATGCAGTCTGGCTACACCTTC. Residues: CVSSPDRMQSGYTF. V usage is TRBV6-5 and J usage is TRBJ1-2, with 7 positions matching TRBD1. The germline V gene encodes CDR1 MNHEY and CDR2 SVGAGI. The length of the CDR3 is 14 residues.

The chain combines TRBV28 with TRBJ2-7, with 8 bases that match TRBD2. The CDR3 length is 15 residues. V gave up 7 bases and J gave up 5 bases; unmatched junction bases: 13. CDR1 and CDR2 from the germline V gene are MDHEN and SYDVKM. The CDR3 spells CASKPTTGTSNEQYF. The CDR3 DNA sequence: TGTGCCAGCAAACCTACAACCGGGACTAGTAACGAGCAGTACTTC.

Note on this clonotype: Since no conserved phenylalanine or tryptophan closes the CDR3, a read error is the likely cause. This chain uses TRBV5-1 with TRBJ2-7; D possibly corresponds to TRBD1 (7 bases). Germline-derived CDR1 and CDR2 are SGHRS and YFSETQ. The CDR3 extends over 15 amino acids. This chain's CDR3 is CASSRGLTGLYGQYS. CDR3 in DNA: TGCGCCAGCAGCCGGGGACTGACAGGGCTTTACGGGCAGTACTCC.

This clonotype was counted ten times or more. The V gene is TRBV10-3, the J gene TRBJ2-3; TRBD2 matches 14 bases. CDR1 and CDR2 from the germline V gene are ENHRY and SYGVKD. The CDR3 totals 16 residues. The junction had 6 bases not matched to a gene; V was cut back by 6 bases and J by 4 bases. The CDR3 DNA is TGTGCCATCAGAAAAGGGACTAGCGGGAGCCCAGATACGCAGTATTTT. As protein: CAIRKGTSGSPDTQYF.